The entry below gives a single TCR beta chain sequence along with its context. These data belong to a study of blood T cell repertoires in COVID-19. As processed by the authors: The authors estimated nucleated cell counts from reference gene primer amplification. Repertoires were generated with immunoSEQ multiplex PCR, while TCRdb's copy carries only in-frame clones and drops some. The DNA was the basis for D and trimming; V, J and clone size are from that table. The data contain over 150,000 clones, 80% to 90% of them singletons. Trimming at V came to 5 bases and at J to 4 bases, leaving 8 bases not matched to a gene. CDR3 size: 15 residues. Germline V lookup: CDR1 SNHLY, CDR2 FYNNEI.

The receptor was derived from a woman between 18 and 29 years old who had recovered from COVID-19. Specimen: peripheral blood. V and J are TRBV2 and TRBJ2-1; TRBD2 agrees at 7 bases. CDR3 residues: CASSLSAGDYNEQFF. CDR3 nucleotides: TGTGCCAGCAGTCTTTCGGCGGGGGATTACAATGAGCAGTTCTTC. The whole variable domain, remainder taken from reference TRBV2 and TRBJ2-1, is EPEVTQTPSHQVTQMGQEVILRCVPISNHLYFYWYRQILGQKVEFLVSFYNNEISEKSEIFDDQFSVERPDGSNFTLKIRSTKLEDSAMYFCASSLSAGDYNEQFFGPGTRLTVL.